The 16 T cell receptor beta chains below come from one sample, sequenced in a study of CD8 T cells in Susac syndrome. With random hexamers, reverse transcription was performed on about 0.5 to 1 ug of RNA. MiXCR, applied by TCRdb to the immunoSEQ multiplex PCR reads, yields one record per CDR3 protein. The sample lists about 200,000 distinct CDR3 sequences; nearly 95% were seen once. The specimen sequenced was CD4+ T cells from PBMCs. These TCRs come from a human donor with multiple sclerosis.

The J gene is TRBJ1-2, the V gene TRBV20-1; D is ambiguous. The germline V gene has CDR1 DFQATT and CDR2 SNEGSKA (reference sequence). This CDR3 spans 14 amino acids. Trimming took off 0 bases at V and 4 bases at J, with 12 bases between the two ends. The CDR3 protein is CSARDPTWLYGYTF. The CDR3 region has the DNA TGCAGTGCTAGAGACCCGACATGGCTCTATGGCTACACCTTC.

The chain links TRBV9 to TRBJ2-5; no definite D call. Germline V gene sequence: CDR1 SGDLS, CDR2 YYNGEE. CDR3 length equals 13 residues. The V and J ends lost 1 base and 2 bases respectively, with 6 bases between them. In DNA, the CDR3 is TGTGCCAGCAGCGTACGGCCACAAGAGACCCAGTACTTC. It encodes CASSVRPQETQYF.

The chain uses TRBV7-3 and TRBJ2-3; TRBD1 might be the D (6 bases). V was cut by 3 bases and J by 3 bases, with 13 bases left in between. The CDR3 sequence is 15 residues long. The V gene's germline CDR1 is SGHTA and CDR2 FQGTGA. CDR3 residues: CASSFGPTGTDTQYF. The DNA for the CDR3 is TGTGCCAGCAGCTTTGGCCCAACAGGGACAGATACGCAGTATTTT.

The chain has TRBV14 and TRBJ1-4; TRBD1 might be the D (6 bases). The V and J ends lost 4 bases and 8 bases respectively, with 17 bases between them. The CDR3 loop spans 15 amino acids. From germline, CDR1 is SGHDN and CDR2 FVKESK. The CDR3 nucleotides read TGTGCCAGCAGCCCTTTGGACTTCAGGGGAGAAAAACTGTTTTTT. Protein: CASSPLDFRGEKLFF.

V is TRBV5-4 and J is TRBJ2-5; D perhaps matches TRBD2 (5 bases). The CDR3 has 17 residues. CDR1 and CDR2 (germline): SGHNT, YYREEE (reference sequence). V lost 4 bases to trimming and J lost 1 base, with 20 bases between them. The CDR3, as DNA: TGTGCCAGCAGCGGGTGGCCCTTGAGCGGCCGCCAAGAGACCCAGTACTTC. Translating it yields CASSGWPLSGRQETQYF.

The chain has TRBV5-1 and TRBJ2-3; 13 bases are shared with TRBD2. With V trimmed by 0 bases and J by 3 bases, 10 bases remained unmatched. The CDR3 extends over 19 amino acids. Germline V CDR1 and CDR2: SGHRS, YFSETQ. The CDR3 DNA reads as TGCGCCAGCAGCTTGGGAGGACTAGCGGGAGACGATGGGACAGATACGCAGTATTTT. It encodes CASSLGGLAGDDGTDTQYF.

The CDR3 is CSATRHPDTQYF. In nucleotides, the CDR3 is TGCAGTGCTACCCGACACCCAGATACGCAGTATTTT. The chain uses TRBV20-1 and TRBJ2-3, with unresolved D. The CDR3 extends over 12 amino acids. V gave up 4 bases and J gave up 4 bases, with 9 bases separating them. The germline gives CDR1 DFQATT, CDR2 SNEGSKA (reference sequence).

The rearrangement joins TRBV12-3 or TRBV12-4 to TRBJ2-4; either TRBD1 or TRBD2 may fit D (6 bases each). Trimming removed 3 bases at V and 8 bases at J, with 14 bases between. The CDR3 is 14 amino acids. CDR3 bases: TGTGCCAGCAGTTTTCCGGGGGCGCGGCACATTCAGTACTTC. Protein product: CASSFPGARHIQYF.

The rearrangement uses TRBV11-1 and TRBJ1-6; the D gene is possibly TRBD1 (5 bases). V lost 5 bases and J lost 12, with 20 bases in between. The CDR3 totals 15 residues. Per germline, CDR1 SGHAT and CDR2 FQDESV (reference sequence). The CDR3 is CASSPQWGRQIPLHF. In DNA, the CDR3 is TGTGCCAGCAGCCCCCAATGGGGCAGACAAATACCCCTCCACTTT.

The gene calls are TRBV5-6 and TRBJ2-5; D remains ambiguous. Trimming pared 5 bases from V and 9 bases from J, leaving 17 bases between. Germline V lookup: CDR1 SGHDT, CDR2 YYEEEE. This CDR3 spans 13 amino acids. Here the CDR3 DNA reads TGTGCCAGCAGGTTCTACTACAACGGACCCCAGTACTTC. It translates to CASRFYYNGPQYF.

This sequence joins TRBV30 and TRBJ1-6; a weak D match, TRBD1 (5 bases). Germline V gene lookup returns CDR1 GTSNPN and CDR2 SVGIG (reference sequence). The CDR3 contains 14 residues. The V and J ends lost 4 bases and 10 bases respectively, with 17 bases between them. This CDR3 reads CAWKGGGNRSPLHF. CDR3 sequence (DNA): TGTGCCTGGAAGGGCGGGGGGAATCGGTCACCCCTCCACTTT. The full variable domain, completed using reference TRBV30 and TRBJ1-6, is SQTIHQWPATLVQPVGSPLSLECTVEGTSNPNLYWYRQAAGRGLQLLFYSVGIGQISSEVPQNLSASRPQDRQFILSSKKLLLSDSGFYLCAWKGGGNRSPLHFGNGTRLTVT.

The V gene is TRBV20-1, the J gene TRBJ2-1; tentatively, D is TRBD1 or TRBD2 (5 bases each). V lost 5 bases and J 12 bases, leaving 20 bases between the germline ends. The CDR3 spans 13 residues. Germline V gives CDR1 DFQATT, CDR2 SNEGSKA (reference sequence). CDR3 protein: CSAAALWGIGQFF. As DNA, the CDR3 is TGCAGTGCTGCCGCGTTATGGGGGATTGGGCAGTTCTTC.

The chain couples TRBV29-1 to TRBJ2-5; D possibly matches TRBD1 or TRBD2 (6 bases each). Per the germline V gene, CDR1 is SQVTM and CDR2 is ANQGSEA. CDR3 length: 12 amino acids. Trimming shortened V by 6 bases and J by 5 bases, and 13 bases separated the two germline ends. For the CDR3, the DNA is TGCAGCGTCTCCGGAGGGGGGGAGACCCAGTACTTC. This gives the protein CSVSGGGETQYF.

This CDR3 is CASSLPPGPKQFF. The CDR3 coding sequence is TGTGCCAGCAGCTTACCACCGGGACCCAAGCAGTTCTTC. The chain joins TRBV11-3 to TRBJ2-1; D assignment may be TRBD1 or TRBD2 (5 bases each). The CDR3 extends over 13 amino acids. The germline V and J ends were trimmed by 2 bases and 11 bases, with 13 bases remaining between them. CDR1 is SGHNT, CDR2 YENEEA, per germline.

The rearrangement joins TRBV27 to TRBJ2-3, with 8 bases lining up with TRBD2. Germline CDR1 MNHEY, CDR2 SMNVEV (reference sequence). With V trimmed by 6 bases and J by 6 bases, 11 bases remained unmatched. CDR3 length: 15 amino acids. The CDR3 DNA is TGTGCCAGCAGGAGCGGGGGAGGTTTTCCGGATACGCAGTATTTT. Amino acid sequence: CASRSGGGFPDTQYF.

V is TRBV12-3 or TRBV12-4 and J is TRBJ1-1; unclear D gene. CDR3 length: 13 amino acids. The V end lost 2 bases, the J end lost 1 base, and 5 bases lay between the germline ends. CDR3 loop: CASSLNGNTEAFF. The CDR3 coding sequence is TGTGCCAGCAGTTTAAATGGGAACACTGAAGCTTTCTTT.